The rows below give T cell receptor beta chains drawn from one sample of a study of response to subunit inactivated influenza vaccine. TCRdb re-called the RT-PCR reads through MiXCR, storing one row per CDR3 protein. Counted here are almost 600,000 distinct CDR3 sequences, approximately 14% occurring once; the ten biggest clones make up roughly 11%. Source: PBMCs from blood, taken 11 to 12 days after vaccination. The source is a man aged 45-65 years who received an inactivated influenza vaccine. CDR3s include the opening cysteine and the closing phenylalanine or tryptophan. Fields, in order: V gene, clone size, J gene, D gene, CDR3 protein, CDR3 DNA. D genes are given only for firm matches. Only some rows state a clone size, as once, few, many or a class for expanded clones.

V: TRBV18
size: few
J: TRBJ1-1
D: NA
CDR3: CASSPKSGYHTEAFF
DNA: TGTGCCAGCTCACCGAAATCAGGGTATCACACTGAAGCTTTCTTT

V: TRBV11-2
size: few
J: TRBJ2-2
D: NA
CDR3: CASSSHRANTGELFF
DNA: TGTGCCAGCAGCTCACACAGGGCGAACACCGGGGAGCTGTTTTTT

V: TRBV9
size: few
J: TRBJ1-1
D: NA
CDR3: CASSADAMNTEAFF
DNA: TGTGCCAGCAGCGCGGACGCTATGAACACTGAAGCTTTCTTT

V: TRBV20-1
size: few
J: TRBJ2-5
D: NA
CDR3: CSARDVRVREKLGTQYF
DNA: TGCAGTGCTAGAGATGTACGCGTCAGGGAAAAACTGGGGACCCAGTACTTC

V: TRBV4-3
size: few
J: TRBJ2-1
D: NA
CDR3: CASSHTTSSLNEQFF
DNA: TGCGCCAGCAGCCACACGACTAGTTCCCTCAATGAGCAGTTCTTC

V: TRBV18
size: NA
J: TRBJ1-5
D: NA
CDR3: CTSSPQSNQPQHF
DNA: TGTACCAGCTCACCGCAGAGCAATCAGCCCCAGCATTTT

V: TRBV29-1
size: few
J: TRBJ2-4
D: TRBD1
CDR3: CSVVGQGRGLAKNIQYF
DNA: TGCAGCGTTGTTGGACAGGGGAGGGGACTAGCCAAAAACATTCAGTACTTC

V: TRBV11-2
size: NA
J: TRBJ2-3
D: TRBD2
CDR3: CASSPRTSGSFDTQYF
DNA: TGTGCCAGCAGCCCGCGGACTAGCGGGAGTTTTGATACGCAGTATTTT

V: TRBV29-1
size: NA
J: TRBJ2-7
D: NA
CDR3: CSVESAGSSYEQYF
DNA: TGCAGCGTTGAATCGGCGGGGAGCTCCTACGAGCAGTACTTC

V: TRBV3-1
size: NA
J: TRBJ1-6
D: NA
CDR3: CASSQGAADNSPLHF
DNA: TGTGCCAGCAGCCAAGGTGCGGCCGATAATTCACCCCTCCACTTT

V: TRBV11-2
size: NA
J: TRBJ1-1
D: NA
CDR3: CASSYTAGKTEAFF
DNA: TGTGCCAGCAGCTACACCGCAGGGAAGACTGAAGCTTTCTTT

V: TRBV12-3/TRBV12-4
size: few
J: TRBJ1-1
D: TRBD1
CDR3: CASSLVARGGTEAFF
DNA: TGTGCCAGCAGCCTAGTGGCCAGGGGGGGGACTGAAGCTTTCTTT

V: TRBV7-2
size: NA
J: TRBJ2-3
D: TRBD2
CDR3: CASSPSSGVSTDTQYF
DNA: TGTGCCAGCAGCCCAAGTAGCGGGGTTAGCACAGATACGCAGTATTTT